This record looks at one TCR beta chain sequence and its context. Its antigen is not known. These data are taken from a study of T cell responses to AZD1222 COVID-19 vaccine. Across the study: Second doses at about 4 or about 12 weeks were pooled.

The CDR3 is 14 residues long. The V and J ends lost 6 bases and 7 bases respectively, with 15 bases between them. CDR1 MDHEN and CDR2 SYDVKM come from the germline V gene. Produced via immunoSEQ multiplex PCR; TCRdb's table is partial and in-frame only. The table lists about 130,000 clones, approximately 85% of them singletons. Study-wide points: Donors skewed white British and female; clonal diversity was possibly underestimated. Regions 160-218 and 743-854 held dominance among vaccine-associated CD4 TCRs, which spanned spike. It was only a handful of AZD1222 recipients who were seropositive at baseline.

The source is an adult in good health. The specimen comprised peripheral blood, sampled on day 0 of AZD1222 vaccination. The rearrangement joins TRBV28 to TRBJ1-4; D may be TRBD1 (6 bases). The CDR3 sequence is CASRLAQGGEKLFF. The CDR3, as DNA: TGTGCCAGCAGGTTGGCACAGGGTGGTGAAAAACTGTTTTTT.